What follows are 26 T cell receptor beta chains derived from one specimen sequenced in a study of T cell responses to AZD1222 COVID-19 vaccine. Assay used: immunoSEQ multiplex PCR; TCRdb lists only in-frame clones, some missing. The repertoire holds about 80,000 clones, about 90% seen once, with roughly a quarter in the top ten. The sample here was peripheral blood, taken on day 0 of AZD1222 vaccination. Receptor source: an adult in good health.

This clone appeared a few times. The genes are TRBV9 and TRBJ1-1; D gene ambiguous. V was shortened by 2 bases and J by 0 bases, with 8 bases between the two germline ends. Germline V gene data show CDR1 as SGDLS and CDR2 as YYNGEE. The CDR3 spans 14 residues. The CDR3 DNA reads TGTGCCAGCAGCGTTTATGAGGTGAACACTGAAGCTTTCTTT. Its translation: CASSVYEVNTEAFF.

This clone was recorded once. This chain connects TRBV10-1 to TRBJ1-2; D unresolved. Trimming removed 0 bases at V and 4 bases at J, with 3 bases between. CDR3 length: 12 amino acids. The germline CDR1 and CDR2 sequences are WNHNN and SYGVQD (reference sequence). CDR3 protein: CASSESIYGYTF. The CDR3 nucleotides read TGCGCCAGCAGTGAGTCGATCTATGGCTACACCTTC.

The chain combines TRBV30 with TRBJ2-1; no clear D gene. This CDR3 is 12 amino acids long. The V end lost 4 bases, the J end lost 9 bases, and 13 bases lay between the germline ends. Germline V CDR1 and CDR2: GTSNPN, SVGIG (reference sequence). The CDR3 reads CAWNKLLGEQFF. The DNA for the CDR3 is TGTGCCTGGAACAAACTTCTGGGTGAGCAGTTCTTC.

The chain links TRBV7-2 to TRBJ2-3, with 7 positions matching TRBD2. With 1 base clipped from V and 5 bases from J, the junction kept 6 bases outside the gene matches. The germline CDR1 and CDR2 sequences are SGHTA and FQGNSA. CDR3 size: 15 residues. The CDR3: CASSLDAGERDTQYF. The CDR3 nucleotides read TGTGCCAGCAGCTTAGACGCGGGAGAGCGAGATACGCAGTATTTT.

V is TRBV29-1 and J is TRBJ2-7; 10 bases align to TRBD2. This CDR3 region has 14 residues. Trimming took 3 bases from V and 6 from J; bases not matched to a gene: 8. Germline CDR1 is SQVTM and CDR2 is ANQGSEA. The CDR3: CSVEGGASGSEQYF. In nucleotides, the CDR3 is TGCAGCGTTGAGGGGGGGGCTAGCGGGAGCGAGCAGTACTTC.

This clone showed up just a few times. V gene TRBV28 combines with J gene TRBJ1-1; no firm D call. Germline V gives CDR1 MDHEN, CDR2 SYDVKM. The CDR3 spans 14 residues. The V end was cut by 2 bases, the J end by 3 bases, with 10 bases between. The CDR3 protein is CASSLGRRDTEAFF. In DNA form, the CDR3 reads TGTGCCAGCAGTTTAGGGCGGCGTGACACTGAAGCTTTCTTT.

This chain's CDR3 is CASSGRPRNEKLFF. As DNA, the CDR3 is TGTGCCAGCTCAGGACGGCCCCGTAATGAAAAACTGTTTTTT. The V gene is TRBV27, the J gene TRBJ1-4; unclear D gene. The V end lost 8 bases, the J end lost 4 bases, and 14 bases lay between the germline ends. The CDR3 runs to 14 residues. Germline V gene lookup returns CDR1 MNHEY and CDR2 SMNVEV (reference sequence).

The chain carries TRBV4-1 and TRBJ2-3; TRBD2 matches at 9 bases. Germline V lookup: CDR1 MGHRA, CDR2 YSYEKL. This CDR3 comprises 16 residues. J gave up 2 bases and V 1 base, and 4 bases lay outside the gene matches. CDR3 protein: CASSQGPSGITDTQYF. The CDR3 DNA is TGCGCCAGCAGCCAAGGGCCTAGCGGGATCACAGATACGCAGTATTTT.

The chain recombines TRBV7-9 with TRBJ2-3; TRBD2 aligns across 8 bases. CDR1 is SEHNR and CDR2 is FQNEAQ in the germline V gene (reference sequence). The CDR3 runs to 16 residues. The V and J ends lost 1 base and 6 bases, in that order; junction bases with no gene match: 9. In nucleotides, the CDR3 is TGTGCCAGCAGCTTAGAACTGGCGGGAGGAGAGGATACGCAGTATTTT. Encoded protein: CASSLELAGGEDTQYF. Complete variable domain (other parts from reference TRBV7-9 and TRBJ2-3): DTGVSQNPRHKITKRGQNVTFRCDPISEHNRLYWYRQTLGQGPEFLTYFQNEAQLEKSRLLSDRFSAERPKGSFSTLEIQRTEQGDSAMYLCASSLELAGGEDTQYFGPGTRLTVL.

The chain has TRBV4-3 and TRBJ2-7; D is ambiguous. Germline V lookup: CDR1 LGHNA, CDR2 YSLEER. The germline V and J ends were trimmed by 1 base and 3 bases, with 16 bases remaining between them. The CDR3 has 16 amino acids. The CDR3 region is CASSQAKTPPYYEQYF. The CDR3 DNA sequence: TGCGCCAGCAGCCAAGCTAAAACCCCGCCCTACTACGAGCAGTACTTC.

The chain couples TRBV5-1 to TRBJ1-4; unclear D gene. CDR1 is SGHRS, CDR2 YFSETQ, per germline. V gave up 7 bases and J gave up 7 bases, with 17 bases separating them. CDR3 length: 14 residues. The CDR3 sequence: CASATGESGEKLFF. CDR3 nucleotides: TGCGCCAGCGCCACTGGGGAGTCCGGTGAAAAACTGTTTTTT.

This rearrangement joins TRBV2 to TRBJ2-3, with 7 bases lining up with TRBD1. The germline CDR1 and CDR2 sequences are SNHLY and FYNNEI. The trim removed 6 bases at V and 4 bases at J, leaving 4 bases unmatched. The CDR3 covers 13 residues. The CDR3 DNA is TGTGCCAGCAGGAGACAGGGCGCAGATACGCAGTATTTT. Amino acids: CASRRQGADTQYF.

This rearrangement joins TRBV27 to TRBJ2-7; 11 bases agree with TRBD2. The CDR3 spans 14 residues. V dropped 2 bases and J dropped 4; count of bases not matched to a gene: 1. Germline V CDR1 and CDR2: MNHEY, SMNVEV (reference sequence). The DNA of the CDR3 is TGTGCCAGCAGTTTAGTAGCGGGAGGGTACGAGCAGTACTTC. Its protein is CASSLVAGGYEQYF.

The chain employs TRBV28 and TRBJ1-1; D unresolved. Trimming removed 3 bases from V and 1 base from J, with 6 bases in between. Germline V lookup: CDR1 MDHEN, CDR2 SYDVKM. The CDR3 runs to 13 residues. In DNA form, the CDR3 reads TGTGCCAGCAGTTTTGTGGAGAACACTGAAGCTTTCTTT. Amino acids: CASSFVENTEAFF.

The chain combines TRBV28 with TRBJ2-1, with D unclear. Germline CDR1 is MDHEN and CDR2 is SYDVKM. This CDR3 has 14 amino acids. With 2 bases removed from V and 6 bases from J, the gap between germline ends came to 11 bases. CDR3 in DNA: TGTGCCAGCAGTTTAGCAGGATGGTCCAATGAGCAGTTCTTC. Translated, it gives CASSLAGWSNEQFF.

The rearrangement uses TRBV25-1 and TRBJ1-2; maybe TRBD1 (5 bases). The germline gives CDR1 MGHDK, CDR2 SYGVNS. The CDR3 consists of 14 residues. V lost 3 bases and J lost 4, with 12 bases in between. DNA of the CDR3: TGTGCCAGCAGTGACTCAGGGAATTCCTATGGCTACACCTTC. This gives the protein CASSDSGNSYGYTF.

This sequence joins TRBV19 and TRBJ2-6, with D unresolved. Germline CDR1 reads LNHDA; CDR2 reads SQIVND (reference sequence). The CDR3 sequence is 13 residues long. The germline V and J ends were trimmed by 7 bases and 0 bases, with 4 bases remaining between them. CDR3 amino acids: CASKSSGANVLTF. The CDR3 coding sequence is TGTGCCAGTAAAAGCTCTGGGGCCAACGTCCTGACTTTC.

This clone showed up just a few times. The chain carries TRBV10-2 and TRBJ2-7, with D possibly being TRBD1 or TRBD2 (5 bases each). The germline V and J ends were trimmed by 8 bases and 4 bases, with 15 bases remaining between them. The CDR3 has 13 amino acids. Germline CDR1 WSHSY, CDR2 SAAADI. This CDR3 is CASFPGRGYEQYF. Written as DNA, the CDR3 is TGCGCCAGCTTCCCGGGACGGGGTTACGAGCAGTACTTC.

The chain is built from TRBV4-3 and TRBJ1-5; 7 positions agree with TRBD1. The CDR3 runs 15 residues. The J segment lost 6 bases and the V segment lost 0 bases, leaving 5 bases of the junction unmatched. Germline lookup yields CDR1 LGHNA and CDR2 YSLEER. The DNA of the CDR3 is TGCGCCAGCAGCCAAGATAGACAGGGCTTTCAGCCCCAGCATTTT. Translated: CASSQDRQGFQPQHF.

The CDR3 region has the DNA TGCGCCAGCAGTGAATTGAAGAACTACAATGAGCAGTTCTTC. Its translation is CASSELKNYNEQFF. The chain carries TRBV10-2 and TRBJ2-1, with unresolved D. CDR1 WSHSY and CDR2 SAAADI come from the germline V gene. The ends were cut back, 3 bases at V and 3 bases at J, with 9 bases in the middle. The CDR3 is 14 amino acids.

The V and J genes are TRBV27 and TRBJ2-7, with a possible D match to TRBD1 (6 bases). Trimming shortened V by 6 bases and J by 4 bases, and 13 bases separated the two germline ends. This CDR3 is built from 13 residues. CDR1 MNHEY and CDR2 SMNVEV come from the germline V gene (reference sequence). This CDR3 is CASRPGHLYEQYF. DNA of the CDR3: TGTGCCAGCAGACCGGGACATCTTTACGAGCAGTACTTC.

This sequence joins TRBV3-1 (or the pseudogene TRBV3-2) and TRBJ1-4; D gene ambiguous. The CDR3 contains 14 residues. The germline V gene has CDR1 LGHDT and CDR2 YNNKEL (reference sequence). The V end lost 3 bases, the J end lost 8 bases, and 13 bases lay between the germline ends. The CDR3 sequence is CASSQNGGEEKLFF. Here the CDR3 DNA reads TGTGCCAGCAGCCAGAATGGAGGAGAGGAAAAACTGTTTTTT.

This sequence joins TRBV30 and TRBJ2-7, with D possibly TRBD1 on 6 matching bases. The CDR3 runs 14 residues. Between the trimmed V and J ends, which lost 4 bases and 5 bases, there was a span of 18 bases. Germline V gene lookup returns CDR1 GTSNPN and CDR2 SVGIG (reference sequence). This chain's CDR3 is CAWTKQGSSDEQYF. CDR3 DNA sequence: TGTGCCTGGACAAAACAGGGTTCTTCCGACGAGCAGTACTTC.

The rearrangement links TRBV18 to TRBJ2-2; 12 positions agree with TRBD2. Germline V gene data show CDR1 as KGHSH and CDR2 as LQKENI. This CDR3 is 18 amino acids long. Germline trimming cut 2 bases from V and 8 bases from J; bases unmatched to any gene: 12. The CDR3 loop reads CASSPGVGLAGTIGELFF. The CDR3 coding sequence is TGTGCCAGCTCACCAGGCGTCGGACTAGCGGGAACGATAGGGGAGCTGTTTTTT.

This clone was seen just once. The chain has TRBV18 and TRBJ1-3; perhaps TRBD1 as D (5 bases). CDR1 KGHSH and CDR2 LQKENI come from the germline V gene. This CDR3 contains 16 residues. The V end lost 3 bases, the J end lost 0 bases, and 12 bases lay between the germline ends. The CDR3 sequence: CASSPRGRASGNTIYF. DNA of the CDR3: TGTGCCAGCTCACCCAGAGGCAGGGCCTCTGGAAACACCATATATTTT.

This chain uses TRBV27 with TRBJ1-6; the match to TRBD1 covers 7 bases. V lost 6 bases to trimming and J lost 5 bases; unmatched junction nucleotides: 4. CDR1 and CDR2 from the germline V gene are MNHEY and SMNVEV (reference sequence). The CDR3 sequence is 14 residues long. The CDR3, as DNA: TGTGCCAGCAGCCACGACAGGGATAATTCACCCCTCCACTTT. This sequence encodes CASSHDRDNSPLHF.